This TCR beta chain was captured by sequencing in a study of technical replicates of blood from several donors. V was clipped by 0 bases and J by 2 bases, with 11 bases between them. Germline CDR1 is SQVTM and CDR2 is ANQGSEA. The CDR3 is made up of 15 amino acids. Sequencing used immunoSEQ multiplex PCR; TCRdb keeps in-frame clones, though not all of them. The data hold 60,000 to 90,000 clones, with 95% to 97% observed a single time. The sample comprised T cells isolated from PBMCs. V gene TRBV29-1 combines with J gene TRBJ2-1; D perhaps matches TRBD1 (5 bases). The receptor comes from a human donor in good health. CDR3 coding DNA: TGCAGCGTTGAAGATCTGGGCAGGGCCTACAATGAGCAGTTCTTC. Encoded protein: CSVEDLGRAYNEQFF.